This T cell receptor (beta chain) was sequenced during a study of identical twins. Findings and limits, study-wide: Low generation-probability sequences were in excess among twin-shared out-of-frame alpha sequences.

Template switching supplied a universal primer site; unique molecular identifiers were carried on the cDNA. TCRdb independently ran MiXCR on the 5' RACE reads; one entry per CDR3 protein. This sample has 350,000 to 450,000 distinct CDR3 sequences; around 18% occur once, and the top ten carry approximately 12%. This clonotype was counted ten times or more. Its matching antigen is unknown. This CDR3 contains 17 residues. Looked up from germline, CDR1 is MNHEY and CDR2 is SVGAGI. V lost 2 bases and J 7 bases, leaving 21 bases between the germline ends. Input material: naive T cells sorted from blood. The chain carries TRBV6-5 and TRBJ1-5; D is unresolved. This TCR was recovered from a middle-aged man in good health. DNA of the CDR3: TGTGCCAGCAGTTACGGGCCAAACGGGGTGGTGGGGCAGCCCCAGCATTTT. This gives the protein CASSYGPNGVVGQPQHF.